The following is a T cell receptor (beta chain) sequence with its context. The germline CDR1 and CDR2 sequences are MNHEY and SVGEGT. The V end was cut by 10 bases, the J end by 4 bases, with 22 bases between. CDR3 length: 15 residues. This entry comes from a study of blood T cell repertoires in COVID-19. Study information: Specimens from acute and convalescent COVID-19 originated in the United States, Italy and Spain. T cells, B-cell-depleted T cells, or PBMCs supplied cDNA or gDNA.

Profiled with immunoSEQ multiplex PCR; TCRdb holds only in-frame clones, not every one. The data hold around 100,000 clones, with around four fifths observed a single time. The chain employs TRBV6-2 or TRBV6-3 and TRBJ2-5, with a weak D call TRBD2 (6 bases). The receptor was isolated from a woman between 35 and 50 years old with acute or convalescent COVID-19. What was sequenced was peripheral blood. This chain's CDR3 is CAITPGVKEGETQYF. CDR3 nucleotides: TGTGCCATCACCCCCGGGGTAAAGGAGGGAGAGACCCAGTACTTC.